Following are 21 T cell receptor beta chains from one sample sequenced in a study of identical twins. TCRdb re-called the 5' RACE reads through MiXCR, storing one row per CDR3 protein. Seen here are 1.5 million or so distinct CDR3 sequences, roughly a third observed once, and the top ten hold roughly 0.3%. Specimen: cord blood. All receptors derive from a newborn girl in good health.

Only a few counts were recorded for this clonotype. V usage is TRBV4-2 and J usage is TRBJ1-4, with D tentatively TRBD1 (5 bases). V was trimmed by 0 bases and J by 3 bases, leaving 14 bases between them. CDR1 is LGHNA and CDR2 is YNFKEQ in the germline V gene. This CDR3 region has 17 residues. The CDR3 DNA is TGTGCCAGCAGCCAAGATGACCCGGGGGGATCTAATGAAAAACTGTTTTTT. Translating gives CASSQDDPGGSNEKLFF.

This clonotype was seen a few times. The chain couples TRBV7-6 to TRBJ1-1; the match to TRBD1 covers 9 bases. CDR3 length: 15 residues. The J segment lost 5 bases and the V segment lost 0 bases, leaving 4 bases of the junction unmatched. Germline CDR1 reads SGHVS; CDR2 reads FNYEAQ. CDR3 sequence (DNA): TGTGCCAGCAGCTTAGCCGGGACAGGGAAGACTGAAGCTTTCTTT. It is translated as CASSLAGTGKTEAFF.

This chain connects TRBV2 to TRBJ2-1, with 7 bases identical to TRBD2. CDR3 length: 13 residues. Germline CDR1 is SNHLY and CDR2 is FYNNEI. V lost 10 bases, J lost 0 bases, and 3 bases stayed unmatched. Here the CDR3 reads CAIAGHSYNEQFF. For the CDR3, the DNA is TGTGCCATAGCGGGCCACTCCTACAATGAGCAGTTCTTC.

The rearrangement links TRBV20-1 to TRBJ2-3, with D unclear. Deletions cut 4 bases from V and 8 bases from J, with 22 bases between. This CDR3 region has 15 residues. Germline CDR1 DFQATT, CDR2 SNEGSKA (reference sequence). CDR3 nucleotides: TGCAGTGCTAATACCCGGGTTTCGACCTCCCTTACGCAGTATTTT. Its protein product is CSANTRVSTSLTQYF.

This clonotype was found a few times. The chain combines TRBV25-1 with TRBJ1-1; D unresolved. V shed 8 bases and J shed 1 base, with 8 bases lying between them. There are 12 residues in the CDR3. Germline CDR1 reads MGHDK; CDR2 reads SYGVNS. The CDR3 here is CASGPGNTEAFF. CDR3 coding DNA: TGTGCCAGCGGCCCAGGGAACACTGAAGCTTTCTTT.

J is TRBJ2-3 and V is TRBV5-1, with D tentatively TRBD1 (5 bases). Germline CDR1 and CDR2: SGHRS and YFSETQ. V gave up 9 bases and J gave up 2 bases, with 13 bases separating them. The CDR3 length is 13 residues. The CDR3 is CATMGQATDTQYF. DNA for the CDR3: TGCGCCACCATGGGGCAGGCCACAGATACGCAGTATTTT.

This clonotype came up a few times. The chain combines TRBV16 with TRBJ2-1; no firm D call. With 0 bases removed from V and 4 bases from J, the gap between germline ends came to 7 bases. The CDR3 runs to 14 residues. Germline V lookup: CDR1 KGHSY, CDR2 FQNENV. CDR3: CASSQSVIYNEQFF. CDR3 bases: TGTGCCAGCAGCCAATCGGTCATTTACAATGAGCAGTTCTTC. Full variable domain (rest looked up from reference TRBV16 and TRBJ2-1): GEEVAQTPKHLVRGEGQKAKLYCAPIKGHSYVFWYQQVLKNEFKFLISFQNENVFDETGMPKERFSAKCLPNSPCSLEIQATKLEDSAVYFCASSQSVIYNEQFFGPGTRLTVL.

The rearrangement joins TRBV5-6 to TRBJ1-2; D is unclear. Trimming stripped 0 bases from V and 4 bases from J, with 10 bases between. Germline V gene data show CDR1 as SGHDT and CDR2 as YYEEEE. The CDR3 covers 14 residues. CDR3 region: CASSLEQVGYGYTF. The DNA for the CDR3 is TGTGCCAGCAGCTTGGAGCAGGTGGGCTATGGCTACACCTTC.

This clonotype was seen a few times. The chain links TRBV7-2 to TRBJ2-5; D tentatively reads TRBD1 or TRBD2 (6 bases each). Germline assignment: CDR1 SGHTA and CDR2 FQGNSA. The ends were cut back, 3 bases at V and 2 bases at J, with 22 bases in the middle. CDR3 length equals 18 residues. The CDR3 is CASSFGFLTQGGQETQYF. The CDR3 nucleotides are TGTGCCAGCAGCTTCGGTTTTTTGACTCAAGGGGGGCAAGAGACCCAGTACTTC.

This clonotype was picked up one time. The junction differs from germline at one of its ends, possibly a read error. The V and J genes are TRBV7-9 and TRBJ2-1; D is perhaps TRBD2 (6 bases). This CDR3 has 14 residues. Germline V gene sequence: CDR1 SEHNR, CDR2 FQNEAQ (reference sequence). The CDR3 region is CASSLAGGDKEQFF. CDR3 coding DNA: TGTGCCAGCAGCTTAGCGGGGGGTGACAAGGAGCAGTTCTTC. Complete variable domain (other parts from reference TRBV7-9 and TRBJ2-1): DTGVSQNPRHKITKRGQNVTFRCDPISEHNRLYWYRQTLGQGPEFLTYFQNEAQLEKSRLLSDRFSAERPKGSFSTLEIQRTEQGDSAMYLCASSLAGGDKEQFFGPGTRLTVL.

This clonotype turned up a few times. CDR3 amino acids: CAISETVAGAQETQYF. CDR3 DNA: TGTGCCATCAGTGAGACGGTAGCGGGAGCCCAAGAGACCCAGTACTTC. The genes are TRBV10-3 and TRBJ2-5; the match to TRBD2 covers 9 bases. The CDR3 runs 16 residues. V was clipped by 2 bases and J by 1 base; unmatched bases: 5. CDR1 and CDR2 (germline): ENHRY, SYGVKD.

Worth noting for this clonotype: The junction and the germline gene differ at one end; a read error may be behind it. The CDR3 protein is CTSSPLWTGRDETQYF. Here the CDR3 DNA reads TGTACCAGCTCACCACTTTGGACAGGGCGGGATGAGACCCAGTACTTC. J is TRBJ2-5 and V is TRBV18, with TRBD1 identical over 8 bases. Germline V gives CDR1 KGHSH, CDR2 LQKENI. CDR3 length: 16 residues.

This clonotype was counted between two and nine times. This chain joins TRBV5-1 and TRBJ2-3, with D perhaps TRBD1 (5 bases). The ends were cut back, 6 bases at V and 0 bases at J, with 8 bases in the middle. Per germline, CDR1 SGHRS and CDR2 YFSETQ. The CDR3 loop spans 13 amino acids. CDR3 coding DNA: TGCGCCAGCACAACAGGAAGCACAGATACGCAGTATTTT. Translation gives CASTTGSTDTQYF. The whole variable domain, remainder taken from reference TRBV5-1 and TRBJ2-3, is KAGVTQTPRYLIKTRGQQVTLSCSPISGHRSVSWYQQTPGQGLQFLFEYFSETQRNKGNFPGRFSGRQFSNSRSEMNVSTLELGDSALYLCASTTGSTDTQYFGPGTRLTVL.

The chain uses TRBV6-5 and TRBJ2-7; D is undetermined. The germline gives CDR1 MNHEY, CDR2 SVGAGI. CDR3 size: 18 residues. Trimming took off 0 bases at V and 1 base at J, with 19 bases between the two ends. CDR3 nucleotide sequence: TGTGCCAGCAGTTACTCGTGTCACCGGATTCCCCGTTCCTACGAGCAGTACTTC. This translates into CASSYSCHRIPRSYEQYF.

V and J are TRBV21-1 and TRBJ2-5; the DNA was not compared with TRBD2, the D call given in the table. TRBV21-1 is a listed pseudogene. The CDR3 spans 17 residues. In nucleotides, the CDR3 is TGTGCCAGCAGCAACCATCGACTAGCGGGAGAGAAAGAGACCCAGTACTTC. Its translation: CASSNHRLAGEKETQYF.

For this clonotype: The junction and the germline gene differ at one end; a read error may be behind it. The rearrangement uses TRBV4-2 and TRBJ2-1; 11 bases line up with TRBD2. CDR3 size: 19 residues. Per germline, CDR1 LGHNA and CDR2 YNFKEQ. Written as DNA, the CDR3 is TGTGCCAGCAGCCAAGATCCCTCTAGCGGGGGGAGCTCCTACAGTGAGCAGTTCTTC. Amino acid sequence: CASSQDPSSGGSSYSEQFF.

The chain links TRBV25-1 to TRBJ2-2, with TRBD1 identical over 8 bases. V was pared by 1 base and J by 6 bases, with 7 bases of the junction left unmatched. The CDR3 has 16 residues. Germline V lookup: CDR1 MGHDK, CDR2 SYGVNS. The CDR3 DNA reads TGTGCCAGCAGTGAATTCGGGTCACAGGGGGCCGGGGAGCTGTTTTTT. It codes for CASSEFGSQGAGELFF.

This clonotype was detected a few times. This chain's CDR3 is CSASQGSSYEQYF. CDR3 in DNA: TGCAGTGCTAGTCAGGGATCCAGCTACGAGCAGTACTTC. The chain combines TRBV20-1 with TRBJ2-5, with a possible D match to TRBD1 (5 bases). The J call may be faulty, since TRBJ2-7 better matches the DNA end. The CDR3 loop spans 13 amino acids. The germline V gene has CDR1 DFQATT and CDR2 SNEGSKA (reference sequence).

This clonotype was counted ten times or more. The DNA for the CDR3 is TGTGCCAGCAGTTTTCGGCGGGGCCCCACAGATACGCAGTATTTT. It yields the protein CASSFRRGPTDTQYF. The chain recombines TRBV12-3 or TRBV12-4 with TRBJ2-3; perhaps TRBD2 as D (6 bases). The CDR3 is 15 amino acids. V gave up 3 bases and J gave up 2 bases, with 12 bases separating them.

The chain recombines TRBV13 with TRBJ2-7; 8 bases line up with TRBD1. The germline V gene has CDR1 PRHDT and CDR2 FYEKMQ (reference sequence). This CDR3 is built from 13 residues. J gave up 2 bases and V 5 bases, and 2 bases lay outside the gene matches. The CDR3 DNA reads TGTGCCAGCAGCATGGGACAGGCCTACGAGCAGTACTTC. It specifies CASSMGQAYEQYF.

This clonotype was recorded once. It may be a read error: a sequence one base away is much more abundant. The chain couples TRBV3-1 to TRBJ2-5; D ambiguous. The CDR3 is made up of 12 amino acids. Germline V gene lookup returns CDR1 LGHDT and CDR2 YNNKEL (reference sequence). The CDR3 reads CASSQVLETRYF. The CDR3 DNA is TGTGCCAGCAGCCAAGTTTTGGAGACCCGGTACTTC.